This T cell receptor (beta chain) was identified during a study of blood T cell repertoires in COVID-19. Sequencing used immunoSEQ multiplex PCR; TCRdb keeps in-frame clones, though not all of them. The table shows around 100,000 clones, with roughly 84% occurring only once. This clonotype was sampled from a man between 60 and 70 years old with acute or convalescent COVID-19. Material: peripheral blood.

The CDR3 sequence is CASSFPGLKLNEQFF. Here the CDR3 DNA reads TGTGCCAGCAGTTTTCCGGGACTCAAACTCAATGAGCAGTTCTTC. This chain links TRBV28 with TRBJ2-1; a weak D match, TRBD2 (6 bases). CDR1 and CDR2 from the germline V gene are MDHEN and SYDVKM. This CDR3 contains 15 residues. The V gene lost 3 bases and the J gene lost 6 bases, with 15 bases spanning the gap.